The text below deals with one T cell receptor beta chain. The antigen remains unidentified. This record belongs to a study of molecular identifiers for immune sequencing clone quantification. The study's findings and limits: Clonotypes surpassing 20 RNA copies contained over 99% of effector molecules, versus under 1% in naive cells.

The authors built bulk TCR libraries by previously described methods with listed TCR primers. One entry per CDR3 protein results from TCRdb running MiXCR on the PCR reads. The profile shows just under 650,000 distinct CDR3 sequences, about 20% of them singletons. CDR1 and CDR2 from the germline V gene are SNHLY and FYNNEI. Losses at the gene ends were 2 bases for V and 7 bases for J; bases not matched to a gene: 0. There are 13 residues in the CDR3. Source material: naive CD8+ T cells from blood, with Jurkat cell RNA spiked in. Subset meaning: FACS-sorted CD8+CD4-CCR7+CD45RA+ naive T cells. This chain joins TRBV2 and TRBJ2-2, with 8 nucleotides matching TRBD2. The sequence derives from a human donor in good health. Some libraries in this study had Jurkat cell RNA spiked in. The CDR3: CASSESGGGELFF. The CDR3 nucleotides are TGTGCCAGCAGTGAAAGCGGGGGCGGGGAGCTGTTTTTT.